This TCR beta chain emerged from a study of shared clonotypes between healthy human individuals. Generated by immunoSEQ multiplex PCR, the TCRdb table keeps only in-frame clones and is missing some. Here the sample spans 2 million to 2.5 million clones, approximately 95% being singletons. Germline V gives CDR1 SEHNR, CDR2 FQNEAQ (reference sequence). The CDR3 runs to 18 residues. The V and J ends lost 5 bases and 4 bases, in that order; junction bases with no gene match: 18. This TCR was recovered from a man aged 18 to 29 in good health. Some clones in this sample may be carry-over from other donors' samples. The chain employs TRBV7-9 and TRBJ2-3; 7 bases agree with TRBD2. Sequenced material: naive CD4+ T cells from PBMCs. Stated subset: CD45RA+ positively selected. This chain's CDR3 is CASSRLNRPGGVADTQYF. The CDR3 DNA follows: TGTGCCAGCAGCCGACTGAACCGACCGGGAGGCGTGGCAGATACGCAGTATTTT.